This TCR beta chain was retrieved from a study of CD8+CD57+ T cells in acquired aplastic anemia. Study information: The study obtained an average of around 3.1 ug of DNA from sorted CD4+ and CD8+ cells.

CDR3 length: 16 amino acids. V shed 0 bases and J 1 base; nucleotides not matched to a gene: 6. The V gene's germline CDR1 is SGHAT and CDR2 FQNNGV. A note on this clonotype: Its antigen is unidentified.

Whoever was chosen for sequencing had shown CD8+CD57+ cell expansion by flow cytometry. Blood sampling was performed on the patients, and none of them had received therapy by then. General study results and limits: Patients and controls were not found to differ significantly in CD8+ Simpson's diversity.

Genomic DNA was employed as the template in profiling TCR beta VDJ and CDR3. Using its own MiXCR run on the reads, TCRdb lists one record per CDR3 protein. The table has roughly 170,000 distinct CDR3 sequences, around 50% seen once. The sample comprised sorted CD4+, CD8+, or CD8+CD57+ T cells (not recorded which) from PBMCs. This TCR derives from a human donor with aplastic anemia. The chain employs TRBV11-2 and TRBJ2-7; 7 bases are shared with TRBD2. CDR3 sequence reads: CASSLDLRGVSYEQYF. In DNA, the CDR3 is TGTGCCAGCAGCTTAGATCTCCGGGGGGTATCCTACGAGCAGTACTTC.